This T cell receptor beta chain was found in a study of OX40 agonist ivuxolimab in advanced cancers. Germline V lookup: CDR1 GTSNPN, CDR2 SVGIG (reference sequence). The CDR3 runs 15 residues. V was pared by 2 bases and J by 0 bases, with 13 bases between. Autoimmune disease history or systemic immunosuppression meant exclusion. TCRdb's table, derived via immunoSEQ multiplex PCR, lists solely in-frame clones and lacks some. In the table there are tens of thousands of clones, 85% to 90% of which are singletons. Sequenced material: CD4+ or CD8+ T cells sorted from blood, taken in a trial of the OX40 agonist ivuxolimab. V is TRBV30 and J is TRBJ1-1; D might be TRBD1 (5 bases). The receptor was isolated from an adult with an advanced solid tumor such as melanoma, head and neck, liver or kidney cancer. Here the CDR3 DNA reads TGTGCCTGGAGTAACCAGGAGGGGATGAACACTGAAGCTTTCTTT. It encodes CAWSNQEGMNTEAFF.